The clone carrying this T cell receptor beta chain occurred many times. Its specificity is not known. The sample originates from a study of T cells after posttransplantation cyclophosphamide. Study findings and constraints: After PTCy, TRB diversity resembled that of CNI/methotrexate controls.

Assay used: immunoSEQ multiplex PCR; TCRdb lists only in-frame clones, some missing. The specimen has approximately 34,000 clones, none found just once. CDR1 MNHNY and CDR2 SVGAGI come from the germline V gene (reference sequence). The V and J ends lost 0 bases and 2 bases respectively, with 8 bases between them. The CDR3 spans 16 residues. The V call is TRBV6-6, the J call TRBJ2-6; D unclear. Sequenced sample: PBMCs. The receptor's source is a woman in her forties or fifties in good health and a related stem cell transplant donor. The CDR3 sequence is CASSYSRGAGANVLTF. CDR3 coding DNA: TGTGCCAGCAGTTACTCTCGCGGCGCTGGGGCCAACGTCCTGACTTTC.